This T cell receptor (beta chain) is drawn from a study of blood T cell repertoires in COVID-19. Study-wide background: COVID-19 samples, acute and convalescent, were from the United States, Italy and Spain. From T cells, B-cell-depleted T cells, or PBMCs came the material, which was cDNA or gDNA.

V trimming: 4 bases; J trimming: 8 bases; junction bases outside the gene matches: 9. CDR1 is SGHRS, CDR2 YFSETQ, per germline. This CDR3 has 14 amino acids. Original handling: By means of reference gene primer amplification, nucleated cell counts were estimated. Assay used: immunoSEQ multiplex PCR; TCRdb lists only in-frame clones, some missing. V, J and clone size reflect that table, while D and trimming were determined from the DNA. The data contain 70,000 to 95,000 clones, approximately 78% of them seen just once; the ten biggest clones take up 13%. Sequenced input: peripheral blood. The sequence was collected from a human donor in a cohort sampled during active COVID-19. The chain carries TRBV5-1 and TRBJ2-5, with 9 bases aligning to TRBD2. CDR3: CASSPLAGGVTQYF. The CDR3 nucleotides read TGCGCCAGCAGCCCTCTGGCGGGGGGGGTAACCCAGTACTTC.